This T cell receptor beta chain was retrieved from a study of blood T cell repertoires in COVID-19. For the study at large: From T cells, B-cell-depleted T cells, or PBMCs came the material, which was cDNA or gDNA.

The assay was immunoSEQ multiplex PCR, and TCRdb's table has in-frame clones only and misses some. In the table there are under 250,000 clones, more than 75% of which are singletons. The CDR3 length is 15 residues. The V gene lost 3 bases and the J gene lost 2 bases, with 10 bases spanning the gap. Germline loops: CDR1 LGHNT, CDR2 FRNRAP. Sequences were obtained from peripheral blood. The origin of this receptor is a woman aged 70-85 years with active or convalescent COVID-19. The genes are TRBV12-5 and TRBJ2-2; tentatively, D is TRBD2 (6 bases). In DNA, the CDR3 is TGTGCTAGTGGTTTCCGACTAGGAAACACCGGGGAGCTGTTTTTT. It translates to CASGFRLGNTGELFF. The full variable domain, its missing parts supplied by reference TRBV12-5 and TRBJ2-2, is DARVTQTPRHKVTEMGQEVTMRCQPILGHNTVFWYRQTMMQGLELLAYFRNRAPLDDSGMPKDRFSAEMPDATLATLKIQPSEPRDSAVYFCASGFRLGNTGELFFGEGSRLTVL.